The 14 T cell receptor beta chains listed next were all sequenced from one sample in a study of post-analysis software for immune sequencing data. Their antigen targets remain unknown. Built from TCR beta cDNA, the libraries had unique molecular identifiers in them. TCRdb reprocessed the PCR reads via MiXCR and lists one record per CDR3 protein. The data contain about 800,000 distinct CDR3 sequences, roughly 29% of them seen just once; the ten biggest clones take up 0.56%. Points from the study as a whole: TRBV segments more frequent in patients than in controls numbered five and included TRBV5-6, TRBV5-1 and TRBV20-1.

The sequencing sample was made of blood. Receptors originate from a girl between 10 and 17 years old with multiple sclerosis.

V and J are TRBV10-3 and TRBJ1-4; D may be TRBD1 (6 bases). The CDR3 has 13 residues. Per the germline V gene, CDR1 is ENHRY and CDR2 is SYGVKD. This CDR3 is CVTQQGLGEKLFF. CDR3 DNA sequence: TGTGTCACCCAACAGGGCTTAGGGGAAAAACTGTTTTTT.

The table lists this clonotype with a count of one. The CDR3 does not end in the conserved phenylalanine or tryptophan, so this is likely a read error. This chain links TRBV7-2 with TRBJ2-3, with 8 bases matching TRBD1. The V gene's germline CDR1 is SGHTA and CDR2 FQGNSA. Trimming at V came to 3 bases and at J to 5 bases, leaving 7 bases not matched to a gene. This CDR3 comprises 15 residues. The chain's CDR3 is CASSFDRGGGDTQYL. The CDR3 bases are TGTGCCAGCAGCTTCGACAGGGGTGGAGGAGATACGCAGTATCTT.

In the case of this clonotype: This sequence may be a read error, since a much larger clone differs from it by one base. V usage is TRBV7-2 and J usage is TRBJ2-1, with D possibly being TRBD2 (6 bases). The germline V gene has CDR1 SGHTA and CDR2 FQGNSA. Trimming removed 1 base from V and 8 bases from J, with 18 bases in between. The CDR3 spans 16 residues. The chain's CDR3 is CASSLGLSLRGDEQFF. CDR3 DNA sequence: TGTGCCAGCAGCTTAGGATTGAGCCTACGCGGGGATGAGCAGTTCTTC.

Details on this clonotype: The junction does not match germline at one end; this may be a read error. The DNA for the CDR3 is TGTGCCAGCAGCGTAGGGTTGGGGGTCTACAATGGGCAGTTCTTC. This translates into CASSVGLGVYNGQFF. This chain uses TRBV9 with TRBJ2-1; D is tentatively TRBD1 or TRBD2 (5 bases each). Germline V lookup: CDR1 SGDLS, CDR2 YYNGEE. This CDR3 spans 15 amino acids.

This clonotype was observed a handful of times. The genes are TRBV29-1 and TRBJ1-2, with D possibly matching TRBD1 (5 bases). Per the germline V gene, CDR1 is SQVTM and CDR2 is ANQGSEA. This CDR3 is 15 amino acids long. The V end lost 6 bases, the J end lost 1 base, and 18 bases lay between the germline ends. CDR3 DNA sequence: TGCAGCGTCCGTCCCCGGGGGAGGGGTAACTATGGCTACACCTTC. Translation gives CSVRPRGRGNYGYTF.

V usage is TRBV7-2 and J usage is TRBJ2-3; D call uncertain. CDR1 is SGHTA and CDR2 is FQGNSA in the germline V gene. Trimming took off 0 bases at V and 0 bases at J, with 10 bases between the two ends. The CDR3 extends over 16 amino acids. This CDR3 is CASSLAGRWSTDTQYF. Here the CDR3 DNA reads TGTGCCAGCAGCTTAGCGGGTCGTTGGAGCACAGATACGCAGTATTTT.

This clonotype was seen many times. The gene calls are TRBV29-1 and TRBJ2-1; D possibly corresponds to TRBD2 (5 bases). The germline V gene has CDR1 SQVTM and CDR2 ANQGSEA. V was pared by 3 bases and J by 6 bases, with 6 bases between. The CDR3 length is 11 residues. The CDR3 nucleotides are TGCAGCGTTGAGAGGGCCAATGAGCAGTTCTTC. Translated: CSVERANEQFF.

This clonotype was seen only a few times. The chain is built from TRBV5-1 and TRBJ2-7; 12 bases line up with TRBD1. CDR3 size: 16 residues. V was clipped by 0 bases and J by 5 bases; unmatched bases: 6. The germline V gene has CDR1 SGHRS and CDR2 YFSETQ. CDR3 in DNA: TGCGCCAGCAGCTTGGTGTCTGGGACAGGGGGCGACGAGCAGTACTTC. Protein sequence: CASSLVSGTGGDEQYF.

This clonotype was recorded only once. The chain is built from TRBV6-1 and TRBJ2-1, with D unclear. From germline, CDR1 is MNHNS and CDR2 SASEGT. V was clipped by 4 bases and J by 8 bases, with 12 bases between them. There are 13 residues in the CDR3. This CDR3 reads CASSVRRWHEQFF. DNA for the CDR3: TGTGCCAGCAGTGTACGCAGGTGGCATGAGCAGTTCTTC.

This chain connects TRBV18 to TRBJ2-5; D is undetermined. V was cut by 3 bases and J by 1 base, with 9 bases left in between. Germline values: CDR1 KGHSH, CDR2 LQKENI. The CDR3 consists of 14 residues. The DNA of the CDR3 is TGTGCCAGCTCACCCCTGTCAGGCCAAGAGACCCAGTACTTC. Protein sequence: CASSPLSGQETQYF.

The table lists this clonotype with a few counts. The gene calls are TRBV20-1 and TRBJ1-2, with 7 bases lining up with TRBD1. V trimming: 1 base; J trimming: 5 bases; junction bases outside the gene matches: 10. The CDR3 is 15 amino acids. Germline V gene sequence: CDR1 DFQATT, CDR2 SNEGSKA (reference sequence). The DNA for the CDR3 is TGCAGTGCTAGAGCATCCACGACAGGGAGGTATGGCTACACCTTC. Its protein product is CSARASTTGRYGYTF.

The chain couples TRBV20-1 to TRBJ2-1, with 7 bases that match TRBD2. Germline V gene data show CDR1 as DFQATT and CDR2 as SNEGSKA (reference sequence). The CDR3 covers 15 residues. V gave up 3 bases and J gave up 4 bases; unmatched junction bases: 9. The CDR3 bases are TGCAGTGCTAGTCCGCGGGAGCGACTTTACAATGAGCAGTTCTTC. Protein: CSASPRERLYNEQFF.

A few counts support this clonotype. The chain is built from TRBV29-1 and TRBJ2-1, with TRBD2 matching over 11 bases. This CDR3 spans 14 amino acids. Germline V CDR1 and CDR2: SQVTM, ANQGSEA. After removal of 6 bases from V and 5 bases from J, the junction contained 6 bases not matched to a gene. The CDR3 region is CSVLPGLADNEQFF. CDR3 DNA sequence: TGCAGCGTCCTCCCGGGACTAGCGGACAATGAGCAGTTCTTC.

This rearrangement joins TRBV6-5 to TRBJ2-7; D not certain. The J call may not be correct, given that the DNA end is closer to TRBJ2-5. The CDR3 runs to 11 residues. In germline, CDR1 is MNHEY, CDR2 SVGAGI. Written as DNA, the CDR3 is TGTGCCAGCAGTTGCTCGCAGACCCAGTACTTC. Translated: CASSCSQTQYF.